The 12 T cell receptor beta chains below were found in one sample sequenced in a study of cytomegalovirus exposure and HLA in healthy donors. It was with 60 Vbeta and 13 Jbeta primers that the PCR ran. Measured with immunoSEQ multiplex PCR; TCRdb has only the in-frame clones, and not every one. The sample consists of about 110,000 clones, 75% to 85% of them appearing once. The specimen sequenced was PBMCs. These receptors all come from a man under 40 in good health and CMV-seronegative.

The chain joins TRBV7-9 to TRBJ2-2; unclear D gene. Germline V gene lookup returns CDR1 SEHNR and CDR2 FQNEAQ (reference sequence). Trimming shortened V by 10 bases and J by 6 bases, and 12 bases separated the two germline ends. The CDR3 extends over 12 amino acids. CDR3 nucleotide sequence: TGTGCCACCAACCCGCTAGCCGGGGAGCTGTTTTTT. It translates to CATNPLAGELFF.

The chain combines TRBV6-5 with TRBJ2-3; 8 bases agree with TRBD2. Germline V lookup: CDR1 MNHEY, CDR2 SVGAGI. The V gene end was trimmed by 6 bases and the J gene end by 8 bases; junction bases not matched to a gene: 13. This CDR3 region has 15 residues. The CDR3 loop reads CASRGREGGQGTQYF. The CDR3 DNA follows: TGTGCCAGCAGGGGACGGGAGGGGGGCCAGGGTACGCAGTATTTT.

This clone was picked up a small number of times. This chain links TRBV2 with TRBJ1-3; D perhaps matches TRBD1 (5 bases). Germline values: CDR1 SNHLY, CDR2 FYNNEI. CDR3 size: 15 residues. Trimming shortened V by 2 bases and J by 2 bases, and 10 bases separated the two germline ends. The CDR3 reads CASSERGITGNTIYF. The CDR3 bases are TGTGCCAGCAGTGAAAGGGGCATAACTGGAAACACCATATATTTT.

V usage is TRBV6-5 and J usage is TRBJ1-2, with TRBD1 matching over 7 bases. The CDR3 runs 13 residues. Germline lookup yields CDR1 MNHEY and CDR2 SVGAGI. Losses at the gene ends were 6 bases for V and 4 bases for J; bases not matched to a gene: 5. The CDR3 nucleotides read TGTGCCAGCAGATTGGGGACAGTCTATGGCTACACCTTC. Its protein is CASRLGTVYGYTF.

The chain links TRBV6-6 to TRBJ2-7; D ambiguous. This CDR3 is 14 amino acids long. V lost 10 bases to trimming and J lost 2 bases, with 18 bases between them. CDR1 is MNHNY and CDR2 is SVGAGI in the germline V gene (reference sequence). DNA of the CDR3: TGTGCCACCCACCGTGGTCCGGTTGCCTACGAGCAGTACTTC. Protein sequence: CATHRGPVAYEQYF.

The genes are TRBV6-1 and TRBJ2-7; D is possibly TRBD1 (6 bases). CDR1 and CDR2 (germline): MNHNS, SASEGT. There are 12 residues in the CDR3. V was trimmed by 5 bases and J by 6 bases, leaving 11 bases between them. CDR3 sequence (DNA): TGTGCCAGCAGTTATACAGGGCGCGAGCAGTACTTC. Its translation: CASSYTGREQYF.

This chain links TRBV27 with TRBJ2-1, with D perhaps TRBD2 (7 bases). Between the trimmed V and J ends, which lost 2 bases and 7 bases, there was a span of 12 bases. This CDR3 spans 14 amino acids. Germline V gives CDR1 MNHEY, CDR2 SMNVEV (reference sequence). CDR3 protein: CASSLGGAENEQFF. CDR3 coding DNA: TGTGCCAGCAGTTTAGGGGGGGCGGAAAATGAGCAGTTCTTC.

J is TRBJ2-1 and V is TRBV4-2; 10 nucleotides agree with TRBD1. Per germline, CDR1 LGHNA and CDR2 YNFKEQ. This CDR3 is built from 15 residues. V was pared by 3 bases and J by 8 bases, with 7 bases of the junction left unmatched. The CDR3 reads CASSHGTGDHYEQFF. The CDR3 DNA is TGTGCCAGCAGCCATGGGACAGGGGACCACTATGAGCAGTTCTTC.

The chain has TRBV21-1 and TRBJ1-5; TRBD1 was called by the table and not checked on the DNA. TRBV21-1 is a recognized pseudogene. This CDR3 spans 14 amino acids. CDR3 protein: CASSKPGSNQPQHF. In DNA form, the CDR3 reads TGTGCCAGCAGCAAGCCAGGGAGCAATCAGCCCCAGCATTTT.

V usage is TRBV28 and J usage is TRBJ2-7, with D perhaps TRBD1 (6 bases). The germline gives CDR1 MDHEN, CDR2 SYDVKM. This CDR3 is built from 12 residues. V was cut by 5 bases and J by 9 bases, with 14 bases left in between. CDR3 sequence reads: CASSPADRLQYF. The CDR3 nucleotides are TGTGCCAGCAGTCCCGCAGACAGGCTGCAGTACTTC. The full variable domain, rest sourced from reference TRBV28 and TRBJ2-7, is DVKVTQSSRYLVKRTGEKVFLECVQDMDHENMFWYRQDPGLGLRLIYFSYDVKMKEKGDIPEGYSVSREKKERFSLILESASTNQTSMYLCASSPADRLQYFGPGTRLTVT.

This chain joins TRBV2 and TRBJ2-3; TRBD2 agrees at 7 bases. The CDR3 is made up of 15 amino acids. CDR1 SNHLY and CDR2 FYNNEI come from the germline V gene. J was trimmed by 5 bases and V by 4 bases; bases with no gene match: 9. DNA of the CDR3: TGTGCCAGCAGTGGGCAACGGGGGGTGAAAGATACGCAGTATTTT. It specifies CASSGQRGVKDTQYF.

As concerns this clone: One junction end disagrees with the germline gene, perhaps due to a read error. The rearrangement joins TRBV6-1 to TRBJ2-7; TRBD2 agrees at 9 bases. Germline V gene lookup returns CDR1 MNHNS and CDR2 SASEGT. The CDR3 totals 14 residues. The CDR3 sequence: CASSEAQGLAWSDF. The DNA for the CDR3 is TGTGCCAGCAGTGAAGCCCAGGGACTAGCTTGGTCGGACTTC.